Listed below are T cell receptor beta chains from one sample, sequenced in a study of CD8 T cells in Susac syndrome. Using its own MiXCR run on the immunoSEQ multiplex PCR reads, TCRdb lists one record per CDR3 protein. The data show around 300,000 distinct CDR3 sequences, approximately 91% seen once. Specimen: CD8+ T cells from PBMCs. These receptors originate from a human donor with multiple sclerosis. The CDR3 runs from the conserved cysteine through the conserved F or W. The order of the fields is clone size, D gene, J gene, V gene, CDR3 DNA, CDR3 protein. The D gene is left open where the match is weak. The size entry is marked missing in some rows and otherwise reads once, few, many or a size class.

abundance: NA
d_gene: NA
j_gene: TRBJ2-5
v_gene: TRBV20-1
CDR3nt: TGCAGTGCTAGAGATTTGGGCGGGGGCCAACAAGAGACCCAGTACTTC
CDR3aa: CSARDLGGGQQETQYF

abundance: NA
d_gene: NA
j_gene: TRBJ1-1
v_gene: TRBV5-1
CDR3nt: TGCGCCAGCAGCTTGGCGGGCAGGGCCAACACTGAAGCTTTCTTT
CDR3aa: CASSLAGRANTEAFF

abundance: NA
d_gene: NA
j_gene: TRBJ2-7
v_gene: TRBV7-9
CDR3nt: TGTGCCAGCAGCCCCAGAGGGTCAGAAACCTACGAGCAGTACTTC
CDR3aa: CASSPRGSETYEQYF

abundance: NA
d_gene: NA
j_gene: TRBJ2-1
v_gene: TRBV7-8
CDR3nt: TGTGCCAGCAGCTTAGTACGGGACTTTTACAATGAGCAGTTCTTC
CDR3aa: CASSLVRDFYNEQFF

abundance: NA
d_gene: NA
j_gene: TRBJ1-1
v_gene: TRBV4-2
CDR3nt: TGTGCCAGCAGCCAAGAATCAGGGGAAGCTTTCTTT
CDR3aa: CASSQESGEAFF

abundance: NA
d_gene: NA
j_gene: TRBJ2-7
v_gene: TRBV28
CDR3nt: TGTGCCAGCAGTTTAGGTAGGGGGTTACACGAGCAGTACTTC
CDR3aa: CASSLGRGLHEQYF

abundance: NA
d_gene: TRBD2
j_gene: TRBJ2-3
v_gene: TRBV5-6
CDR3nt: TGTGCCAGCACCCCTTCTAGCGGGTGGGATACGCAGTATTTT
CDR3aa: CASTPSSGWDTQYF

abundance: few
d_gene: TRBD2
j_gene: TRBJ2-7
v_gene: TRBV4-1
CDR3nt: TGCGCCAGCAGCCAACGGAGCGGGAGTGGTATGTACGAGCAGTACTTC
CDR3aa: CASSQRSGSGMYEQYF

abundance: NA
d_gene: NA
j_gene: TRBJ2-2
v_gene: TRBV27
CDR3nt: TGTGCCAGCAGTTTATCGGTCCCGGGGGAAATTTGGGGGGACACCGGGGAGCTGTTTTTT
CDR3aa: CASSLSVPGEIWGDTGELFF

abundance: NA
d_gene: NA
j_gene: TRBJ2-7
v_gene: TRBV19
CDR3nt: TGTGCCACACAGGGAAGCGAGCAGTACTTC
CDR3aa: CATQGSEQYF

abundance: NA
d_gene: TRBD1
j_gene: TRBJ1-2
v_gene: TRBV14
CDR3nt: TGTGCCAGCAGCCAAGACGGACAGGTCGCTAACTATGGCTACACCTTC
CDR3aa: CASSQDGQVANYGYTF

abundance: NA
d_gene: NA
j_gene: TRBJ1-5
v_gene: TRBV12-3/TRBV12-4
CDR3nt: TGTGCCAGCAGTTTCGATTTGGGGGCCGGAGGTAATCAGCCCCAGCATTTT
CDR3aa: CASSFDLGAGGNQPQHF

abundance: NA
d_gene: NA
j_gene: TRBJ2-3
v_gene: TRBV7-2
CDR3nt: TGTGCCAGCAGCTCGACTGGTCCCGGTGATACGCAGTATTTT
CDR3aa: CASSSTGPGDTQYF

abundance: NA
d_gene: NA
j_gene: TRBJ2-1
v_gene: TRBV7-2
CDR3nt: TGTGCCAGCAGCTTAACCAGGGGAGTAATGGATGAGCAGTTCTTC
CDR3aa: CASSLTRGVMDEQFF

abundance: NA
d_gene: TRBD2
j_gene: TRBJ2-4
v_gene: TRBV6-1
CDR3nt: TGTGCCAGCTCGCTAACTAGCGGGGCCTTAGGGATTCAGTACTTC
CDR3aa: CASSLTSGALGIQYF

abundance: few
d_gene: TRBD2
j_gene: TRBJ2-7
v_gene: TRBV4-3
CDR3nt: TGCGCCAGCAGCCAGGAGGGGGGACTAGCGGGAGGGCCGACCCGCGAGCAGTACTTC
CDR3aa: CASSQEGGLAGGPTREQYF

abundance: NA
d_gene: NA
j_gene: TRBJ1-1
v_gene: TRBV12-3/TRBV12-4
CDR3nt: TGTGCCAGCAGTGTACGACCACCTCTAGAGGGTGAAGCTTTCTTT
CDR3aa: CASSVRPPLEGEAFF

abundance: NA
d_gene: NA
j_gene: TRBJ1-5
v_gene: TRBV19
CDR3nt: TGTGCCAGTAGTTCTCTGGGTTATAGCAATCAGCCCCAGCATTTT
CDR3aa: CASSSLGYSNQPQHF

abundance: once
d_gene: TRBD2
j_gene: TRBJ2-3
v_gene: TRBV10-3
CDR3nt: TGTGCCGTTCTCGGGGGGTCCCTCACAGATACGCAGTATTTT
CDR3aa: CAVLGGSLTDTQYF

abundance: NA
d_gene: NA
j_gene: TRBJ2-3
v_gene: TRBV5-1
CDR3nt: TGCGCCAGTTACGACTACACAGATACGCAGTATTTT
CDR3aa: CASYDYTDTQYF